This T cell receptor beta chain appears in the sequencing data of a study of blood T cell repertoires in COVID-19. Germline CDR1 MGHDK, CDR2 SYGVNS. This CDR3 spans 17 amino acids. V lost 2 bases, J lost 9 bases, and 11 bases stayed unmatched. Clones were read by immunoSEQ multiplex PCR, and TCRdb kept only the in-frame ones, dropping some. Here the sample spans approximately 300,000 clones, 80% to 90% being singletons. This sequence was found in a woman aged 45-65 years with acute or convalescent COVID-19. Specimen: peripheral blood. The V and J genes are TRBV25-1 and TRBJ2-1, with 12 bases aligning to TRBD2. The CDR3 is CASSEPPGLAGLAEQFF. The CDR3 DNA reads as TGTGCCAGCAGTGAACCCCCGGGACTAGCGGGCCTAGCTGAGCAGTTCTTC.